One and the same sample provided the 10 T cell receptor beta chains below, sequenced in a study of a mutant IDH1 vaccine in newly diagnosed glioma. As for time point: baseline, week 1 (first vaccination visit). As to treatment: pre-vaccination baseline after standard-of-care therapy. Assay: immunoSEQ multiplex PCR; the TCRdb copy retains only in-frame clones and omits some. The sample holds roughly 19,000 clones, approximately 85% seen once. Sequencing used PBMCs, obtained from a glioma patient treated with radiotherapy, temozolomide or both. Receptors originate from a man aged 40-55 years with glioma.

J is TRBJ1-1 and V is TRBV2; D gene uncertain. V was cut by 1 base and J by 1 base, with 7 bases left in between. The V gene's germline CDR1 is SNHLY and CDR2 FYNNEI. This CDR3 contains 14 residues. The chain's CDR3 is CASSEGLTNTEAFF. The CDR3 DNA reads as TGTGCCAGCAGTGAAGGACTTACGAACACTGAAGCTTTCTTT.

This clone came up once. J is TRBJ2-5 and V is TRBV5-6; the match to TRBD1 covers 8 bases. The V gene end was trimmed by 4 bases and the J gene end by 5 bases; junction bases not matched to a gene: 10. Germline V gene sequence: CDR1 SGHDT, CDR2 YYEEEE. CDR3 length equals 15 residues. CDR3 in amino acids: CASSHDRGHRETQYF. Written as DNA, the CDR3 is TGTGCCAGCAGCCACGACAGGGGTCATCGGGAGACCCAGTACTTC. The complete variable domain, with remaining parts taken from reference TRBV5-6 and TRBJ2-5, reads DAGVTQSPTHLIKTRGQQVTLRCSPKSGHDTVSWYQQALGQGPQFIFQYYEEEERQRGNFPDRFSGHQFPNYSSELNVNALLLGDSALYLCASSHDRGHRETQYFGPGTRLLVL.

The chain combines TRBV15 with TRBJ2-5; TRBD1 aligns across 7 bases. The CDR3 has 14 residues. The trim removed 4 bases at V and 4 bases at J, leaving 6 bases unmatched. CDR1 LNHNV and CDR2 YYDKDF come from the germline V gene (reference sequence). CDR3 nucleotides: TGTGCCACCAGCACTACAGGGGCGGTAGAGACCCAGTACTTC. The encoded protein is CATSTTGAVETQYF.

The V gene is TRBV5-1, the J gene TRBJ1-1, with D possibly matching TRBD1 (6 bases). CDR1 and CDR2 (germline): SGHRS, YFSETQ. This CDR3 region has 16 residues. V lost 0 bases, J lost 2 bases, and 14 bases lay in between. CDR3 nucleotide sequence: TGCGCCAGCAGCTTGGGGTCAGGGGCGTCTAACACTGAAGCTTTCTTT. This encodes CASSLGSGASNTEAFF.

This chain uses TRBV5-1 with TRBJ1-6; D ambiguous. Germline V gene data show CDR1 as SGHRS and CDR2 as YFSETQ. V was pared by 0 bases and J by 10 bases, with 11 bases between. This CDR3 spans 14 amino acids. CDR3 protein: CASSLVATESPLHF. In DNA form, the CDR3 reads TGCGCCAGCAGCTTGGTGGCCACAGAATCACCCCTCCACTTT.

V and J are TRBV2 and TRBJ2-6, with 9 bases aligning to TRBD1. CDR3 length: 13 residues. V gave up 4 bases and J gave up 15 bases; unmatched junction bases: 7. The V gene's germline CDR1 is SNHLY and CDR2 FYNNEI. Written as DNA, the CDR3 is TGTGCCAGCAGTGTAAACAGACAGGGGGGCCTGACTTTC. The encoded protein is CASSVNRQGGLTF.

The chain couples TRBV29-1 to TRBJ1-2, with D possibly being TRBD1 (5 bases). The CDR3 runs to 13 residues. V gave up 5 bases and J gave up 8 bases, with 18 bases separating them. Germline V gene lookup returns CDR1 SQVTM and CDR2 ANQGSEA. CDR3 loop: CSVLPQGEEGYTF. CDR3 nucleotide sequence: TGCAGCGTTTTACCCCAGGGAGAGGAGGGCTACACCTTC. Together with reference TRBV29-1 and TRBJ1-2, the CDR3 gives the full variable domain: SAVISQKPSRDICQRGTSLTIQCQVDSQVTMMFWYRQQPGQSLTLIATANQGSEATYESGFVIDKFPISRPNLTFSTLTVSNMSPEDSSIYLCSVLPQGEEGYTFGSGTRLTVV.

The chain carries TRBV6-4 and TRBJ1-5; 7 nucleotides match TRBD1. This CDR3 contains 13 residues. The trim removed 9 bases at V and 7 bases at J, leaving 9 bases unmatched. Looked up from germline, CDR1 is MRHNA and CDR2 is SNTAGT. The CDR3 region has the DNA TGTGCCAGTTGGGACAGCGTTAGGCAGCCCCAGCATTTT. This translates into CASWDSVRQPQHF.

The chain is built from TRBV6-4 and TRBJ2-3; TRBD2 aligns across 10 bases. This CDR3 has 15 residues. Germline-derived CDR1 and CDR2 are MRHNA and SNTAGT. V dropped 3 bases and J dropped 2; count of bases not matched to a gene: 2. The CDR3 is CASSESGGATDTQYF. The CDR3, as DNA: TGTGCCAGCAGTGAAAGCGGGGGGGCCACAGATACGCAGTATTTT.

The chain recombines TRBV5-5 with TRBJ2-7; a weak D match, TRBD1 (6 bases). The germline CDR1 and CDR2 sequences are SGHKS and YYEKEE (reference sequence). Between the trimmed V and J ends, which lost 3 bases and 1 base, there was a span of 11 bases. The CDR3 extends over 14 amino acids. The chain's CDR3 is CASSWDIYSYEQYF. DNA for the CDR3: TGTGCCAGCAGCTGGGACATTTATTCCTACGAGCAGTACTTC.